The 29 T cell receptor beta chains given below trace back to one sample, sequenced in a study of regulatory and conventional T cells in breast cancer. Each CDR3 protein gets one entry after TCRdb re-called the PCR reads with MiXCR. The sample has around 15,000 distinct CDR3 sequences, approximately 35% seen once. Specimen: conventional T cells from blood. These receptors all stem from a female donor in good health.

A few counts support this clonotype. This chain connects TRBV5-1 to TRBJ2-3, with 9 bases fitting TRBD1. V was clipped by 3 bases and J by 4 bases; unmatched bases: 3. This CDR3 has 14 residues. Germline lookup yields CDR1 SGHRS and CDR2 YFSETQ. The chain's CDR3 is CASSSRTGADTQYF. The CDR3 region has the DNA TGCGCCAGCAGCTCACGGACAGGGGCAGATACGCAGTATTTT.

This clonotype was picked up a small number of times. This chain links TRBV7-3 with TRBJ2-7, with D uncertain. CDR3 length: 14 amino acids. The V gene's germline CDR1 is SGHTA and CDR2 FQGTGA. Trimming shortened V by 5 bases and J by 0 bases, and 11 bases separated the two germline ends. The DNA for the CDR3 is TGTGCCAGCAGCGAGACCGACAACTCCTACGAGCAGTACTTC. Its translation: CASSETDNSYEQYF.

This clonotype was recorded a few times. The CDR3 nucleotides read TGTGCCAGCAGTTTTACAGGGGGCCTTGGCTACACCTTC. It is translated as CASSFTGGLGYTF. J is TRBJ1-2 and V is TRBV12-3 or TRBV12-4; 9 bases are shared with TRBD1. This CDR3 contains 13 residues. Unmatched junction bases numbered 3, after V lost 3 bases and J lost 7 bases.

The chain employs TRBV6-2 or TRBV6-3 and TRBJ2-7, with D possibly called TRBD1 or TRBD2 (5 bases each). Germline V gives CDR1 MNHEY, CDR2 SVGEGT. There are 13 residues in the CDR3. The ends were cut back, 2 bases at V and 3 bases at J, with 8 bases in the middle. The CDR3: CASSYRDGYEQYF. CDR3 coding DNA: TGTGCCAGCAGTTACAGGGACGGCTACGAGCAGTACTTC.

This clonotype was seen once. Given the absence of the conserved phenylalanine or tryptophan at the CDR3 end, a read error is likely. V usage is TRBV5-4 and J usage is TRBJ1-5; 10 nucleotides align to TRBD1. J gave up 2 bases and V 4 bases, and 3 bases lay outside the gene matches. Germline lookup yields CDR1 SGHNT and CDR2 YYREEE (reference sequence). The length of the CDR3 is 15 residues. The CDR3 region is CASSPGTGGNQPQHS. The CDR3 DNA sequence: TGTGCCAGCAGCCCCGGGACAGGGGGCAATCAGCCCCAGCATTCT.

This clonotype was counted ten times or more. The genes are TRBV20-1 and TRBJ2-5, with 14 positions matching TRBD2. V shed 6 bases and J 4 bases; nucleotides not matched to a gene: 4. From germline, CDR1 is DFQATT and CDR2 SNEGSKA (reference sequence). This CDR3 has 14 amino acids. In DNA, the CDR3 is TGCAGTGCCATGACTAGCGGGGGGGCAGAGACCCAGTACTTC. It specifies CSAMTSGGAETQYF.

Comments on this clonotype: An end of the junction differs from the germline gene, which may be a read error. The CDR3 DNA is TGTGCCGGCAGTTTTCAGGACAACTCCTACAATGAGCAGTTCTTC. Residues: CAGSFQDNSYNEQFF. The chain couples TRBV27 to TRBJ2-1, with TRBD1 as a possible D gene (5 bases). The CDR3 length is 15 residues. Germline CDR1 is MNHEY and CDR2 is SMNVEV (reference sequence).

The table lists this clonotype with a few counts. V usage is TRBV7-2 and J usage is TRBJ2-3, with 8 bases aligning to TRBD2. This CDR3 contains 14 residues. Trimming cost V 6 bases and J 0 bases; bases outside gene matches: 2. Germline V gives CDR1 SGHTA, CDR2 FQGNSA. The CDR3 nucleotides are TGTGCCAGCAGGCGGGGGGCTAGCACAGATACGCAGTATTTT. Amino acids: CASRRGASTDTQYF.

This clonotype was observed a few times. V is TRBV12-3 or TRBV12-4 and J is TRBJ1-5, with a weak D call TRBD1 (6 bases). Trimming stripped 5 bases from V and 3 bases from J, with 8 bases between. The CDR3 covers 13 residues. CDR3 in amino acids: CASSHRVNQPQHF. The CDR3 DNA is TGTGCCAGCAGTCACAGGGTCAATCAGCCCCAGCATTTT.

In the case of this clonotype: Just one base apart from a much larger clone, this may be a read error. The chain joins TRBV10-2 to TRBJ1-3; D is unresolved. Germline-derived CDR1 and CDR2 are WSHSY and SAAADI. This CDR3 contains 13 residues. The CDR3 region has the DNA TGCGCCTGCAGGATGAGCTCTGGAAACACCATATATTTT. Amino acid sequence: CACRMSSGNTIYF.

The chain couples TRBV12-3 or TRBV12-4 to TRBJ2-7, with 11 bases matching TRBD1. The CDR3 extends over 16 amino acids. The ends lost 3 bases at V and 5 bases at J; junction bases unmatched: 9. The CDR3 loop is CASSFGVRTGGDEQYF. In nucleotides, the CDR3 is TGTGCCAGCAGTTTCGGGGTACGGACAGGGGGCGACGAGCAGTACTTC.

In regard to this clonotype: The junction does not match germline at one end; this may be a read error. V and J are TRBV5-1 and TRBJ1-1; the D gene is possibly TRBD1 (5 bases). This CDR3 contains 14 residues. Germline CDR1 and CDR2: SGHRS and YFSETQ. Here the CDR3 reads CASSSQGLNTEASF. The CDR3 DNA sequence: TGCGCCAGCAGCTCCCAGGGTTTGAACACTGAAGCTTCCTTT.

This rearrangement joins TRBV7-2 to TRBJ2-1; D remains ambiguous. V was trimmed by 1 base and J by 8 bases, leaving 15 bases between them. Germline lookup yields CDR1 SGHTA and CDR2 FQGNSA. CDR3 length: 15 residues. As DNA, the CDR3 is TGTGCCAGCAGCTTAGGGGTTAGCCCCGTGGATGAGCAGTTCTTC. Protein sequence: CASSLGVSPVDEQFF.

This clonotype turned up a few times. J is TRBJ1-4 and V is TRBV20-1, with 8 bases identical to TRBD1. This CDR3 contains 14 residues. Looked up from germline, CDR1 is DFQATT and CDR2 is SNEGSKA (reference sequence). With V trimmed by 6 bases and J by 1 base, 4 bases remained unmatched. The CDR3 loop is CSAVDRGTNEKLFF. DNA for the CDR3: TGCAGTGCCGTAGACAGGGGAACTAATGAAAAACTGTTTTTT.

There are a few counts of this clonotype. The rearrangement uses TRBV4-2 and TRBJ2-1, with D maybe TRBD1 (6 bases). The CDR3 consists of 15 residues. Germline lookup yields CDR1 LGHNA and CDR2 YNFKEQ. V was trimmed by 4 bases and J by 7 bases, leaving 17 bases between them. The CDR3 spells CASSLLDSSGNEQFF. The CDR3 bases are TGTGCCAGCAGCCTCCTGGACAGTTCGGGTAATGAGCAGTTCTTC.

This clonotype has only a few counts. This sequence joins TRBV28 and TRBJ1-5; D not certain. V was clipped by 3 bases and J by 5 bases, with 14 bases between them. The length of the CDR3 is 15 residues. Germline CDR1 is MDHEN and CDR2 is SYDVKM. CDR3 amino acids: CASSFAQAWDQPQHF. In nucleotides, the CDR3 is TGTGCCAGCAGTTTTGCCCAGGCTTGGGATCAGCCCCAGCATTTT.

With respect to this clonotype: A much larger clone differs by one base, so this may be a read error. CDR3 DNA: TGTGCCAGCAGTGAAGTATCTGGGAGGGCTGAAGCTTTCTTT. It specifies CASSEVSGRAEAFF. This chain connects TRBV6-1 to TRBJ1-1; D is ambiguous. The CDR3 has 14 amino acids. CDR1 MNHNS and CDR2 SASEGT come from the germline V gene. The V gene lost 1 base and the J gene lost 6 bases, with 12 bases spanning the gap.

Comment on this clonotype: A junction end diverges from the germline sequence, so it may reflect a read error. The chain combines TRBV6-5 with TRBJ2-7; D possibly matches TRBD1 or TRBD2 (5 bases each). This CDR3 spans 15 amino acids. The germline V gene has CDR1 MNHEY and CDR2 SVGAGI. This CDR3 reads CANSRDAGHRYEQYF. In DNA form, the CDR3 reads TGTGCCAACAGTAGGGACGCCGGCCATCGTTACGAGCAGTACTTC.

A few counts support this clonotype. The chain carries TRBV5-1 and TRBJ2-5; possible D gene TRBD2, 6 bases. The CDR3 length is 15 residues. Trimming cost V 3 bases and J 2 bases, with 14 bases left between them. Germline V CDR1 and CDR2: SGHRS, YFSETQ. CDR3 coding DNA: TGCGCCAGCAGCTCCGGGACTGGATCTCAAGAGACCCAGTACTTC. As protein: CASSSGTGSQETQYF.

V and J are TRBV5-5 and TRBJ2-1; 9 nucleotides match TRBD2. Trimming removed 4 bases from V and 0 bases from J; junction bases left unmatched: 2. The CDR3 consists of 15 residues. CDR1 is SGHKS, CDR2 YYEKEE, per germline (reference sequence). CDR3 loop: CASSNSGSSYNEQFF. CDR3 nucleotides: TGTGCCAGCAGCAATAGCGGGAGCTCCTACAATGAGCAGTTCTTC.

This clonotype was seen more than once but under ten times. This chain links TRBV12-3 or TRBV12-4 with TRBJ2-2, with a possible D match to TRBD2 (6 bases). This CDR3 has 14 amino acids. The ends were cut back, 4 bases at V and 1 base at J, with 7 bases in the middle. CDR3 DNA: TGTGCCAGCAGTTGGCGGGAGAACACCGGGGAGCTGTTTTTT. Translation gives CASSWRENTGELFF.

On this clonotype: The final CDR3 position lacks the conserved phenylalanine or tryptophan, pointing to a likely read error. The gene calls are TRBV7-2 and TRBJ2-4, with D possibly being TRBD1 (6 bases). The ends were cut back, 2 bases at V and 3 bases at J, with 14 bases in the middle. The CDR3 has 16 amino acids. Germline V gene data show CDR1 as SGHTA and CDR2 as FQGNSA. CDR3 nucleotides: TGTGCCAGCAGCTTATTGGTGTTGGACAGCAAAAACATTCAGTACCTC. Its translation is CASSLLVLDSKNIQYL.

This clonotype was recorded a few times. The V call is TRBV19, the J call TRBJ1-5; no clear D gene. The CDR3 spans 14 residues. V was pared by 5 bases and J by 4 bases, with 12 bases between. Germline V gene sequence: CDR1 LNHDA, CDR2 SQIVND (reference sequence). The CDR3 loop is CASSPATRNQPQHF. The DNA of the CDR3 is TGTGCCAGTAGTCCCGCCACCAGAAATCAGCCCCAGCATTTT.

This clonotype showed up just a few times. J is TRBJ2-7 and V is TRBV7-2, with 7 bases matching TRBD1. The CDR3 spans 15 residues. Germline CDR1 SGHTA, CDR2 FQGNSA. V shed 4 bases and J 5 bases; nucleotides not matched to a gene: 11. CDR3 sequence reads: CASSSEGAGGHEQYF. For the CDR3, the DNA is TGTGCCAGCAGCTCCGAAGGGGCAGGGGGACACGAGCAGTACTTC.

Sample share makes this clonotype medium-sized. The chain recombines TRBV18 with TRBJ1-1; D perhaps matches TRBD1 (6 bases). V gave up 5 bases and J gave up 4 bases, with 17 bases separating them. Germline lookup yields CDR1 KGHSH and CDR2 LQKENI. CDR3 size: 15 residues. Here the CDR3 DNA reads TGTGCCAGCTCATCGTTACCGGGACAAGGCACTGAAGCTTTCTTT. Translating gives CASSSLPGQGTEAFF.

The chain recombines TRBV7-9 with TRBJ1-5; 7 nucleotides match TRBD1. The CDR3 runs to 12 residues. V lost 8 bases, J lost 3 bases, and 1 base stayed unmatched. Germline loops: CDR1 SEHNR, CDR2 FQNEAQ (reference sequence). The CDR3 bases are TGTGCCAGCCAGGGGGACAATCAGCCCCAGCATTTT. Translating gives CASQGDNQPQHF.

By its share, this clonotype is medium-sized. This chain links TRBV12-3 or TRBV12-4 with TRBJ1-6; perhaps TRBD1 as D (6 bases). This CDR3 is built from 13 residues. Trimming left V 6 bases short and J 7 bases short, with 10 bases between. CDR3 sequence: CASSPDRNSPLHF. CDR3 bases: TGTGCCAGCAGCCCCGACAGGAATTCACCCCTCCACTTT.

The chain couples TRBV15 to TRBJ2-7, with 7 nucleotides matching TRBD2. Germline CDR1 is LNHNV and CDR2 is YYDKDF (reference sequence). CDR3 size: 14 residues. The ends lost 5 bases at V and 1 base at J; junction bases unmatched: 5. This CDR3 reads CATSHGGTSYEQYF. Here the CDR3 DNA reads TGTGCCACCAGCCACGGGGGGACGTCCTACGAGCAGTACTTC.

In its sample, this clonotype is medium-sized (0.01 to 0.1%). The chain has TRBV10-1 and TRBJ2-7; the match to TRBD2 covers 7 bases. The CDR3 covers 15 residues. The trim removed 0 bases at V and 6 bases at J, leaving 8 bases unmatched. Germline CDR1 and CDR2: WNHNN and SYGVQD (reference sequence). CDR3 sequence: CASSESGGGPREQYF. The CDR3 DNA is TGCGCCAGCAGTGAGTCCGGGGGAGGGCCGCGCGAGCAGTACTTC.